A selection of T cell receptor beta chains follows, all from one sample in a study of CD8 T cells in ankylosing spondylitis. TCRdb reprocessed the 5' RACE reads with MiXCR, giving one entry per CDR3 protein. The data hold approximately 100,000 distinct CDR3 sequences, with approximately 25% observed a single time. Material: synovial fluid, either unsorted or a sorted T cell fraction (not recorded which). The source is a male donor with ankylosing spondylitis. The CDR3 runs from the conserved cysteine through the conserved F or W. The D gene is left open where the match is weak. Not every row has a clone size; where given, it reads once, few, many or a size class.

TRBV5-1	medium-sized	-	TRBJ2-5	CASRIQEQETQYF	TGCGCCAGCAGAATCCAGGAGCAAGAGACCCAGTACTTC
TRBV10-3	few	-	TRBJ1-1	CAISAKGGVNTEAFF	TGTGCCATCAGTGCTAAAGGAGGGGTGAACACTGAAGCTTTCTTT
TRBV2	few	-	TRBJ2-2	CASTSGNTGELFF	TGTGCCAGCACCAGCGGGAACACCGGGGAGCTGTTTTTT
TRBV18	-	-	TRBJ2-3	CASSLTGSRTDTQYF	TGTGCCAGCTCACTCACAGGGTCTCGCACAGATACGCAGTATTTT
TRBV7-2	few	-	TRBJ2-1	CASTNRGSGFNEQFF	TGTGCCAGCACCAATCGGGGGAGCGGTTTCAATGAGCAGTTCTTC
TRBV5-1	many	-	TRBJ1-2	CASQGGLSNYGYTF	TGCGCCTCCCAAGGGGGTTTATCGAACTATGGCTACACCTTC
TRBV6-5	-	TRBD2	TRBJ2-1	CASSYPGTSRNEQFF	TGTGCCAGCAGTTACCCTGGGACTAGCCGCAATGAGCAGTTCTTC
TRBV29-1	few	-	TRBJ2-7	CSVFGDFEQYF	TGCAGCGTCTTCGGAGACTTCGAGCAGTACTTC
TRBV9	-	-	TRBJ2-3	CASSVLGAGIVGTDTQYF	TGTGCCAGCAGCGTATTAGGAGCCGGGATAGTTGGCACAGATACGCAGTATTTT
TRBV7-2	-	-	TRBJ1-5	CASSLAGGPHQPQHF	TGTGCCAGCAGCTTAGCTGGTGGGCCGCATCAGCCCCAGCATTTT
TRBV20-1	few	TRBD1	TRBJ1-5	CSAGLGPGQGSNQPQHF	TGCAGTGCCGGACTAGGGCCGGGACAGGGGAGCAATCAGCCCCAGCATTTT
TRBV7-8	-	-	TRBJ2-2	CASSSFGEATGELFF	TGTGCCAGCAGCTCCTTTGGGGAGGCCACCGGGGAGCTGTTTTTT
TRBV28	-	-	TRBJ1-6	CASTVPDGNSPLHF	TGTGCCAGCACCGTCCCCGACGGGAATTCACCCCTCCACTTT
TRBV12-3/TRBV12-4	few	TRBD2	TRBJ2-1	CASSATSAYNEQFF	TGTGCCAGCAGCGCGACTAGCGCTTACAATGAGCAGTTCTTC
TRBV5-1	many	-	TRBJ2-5	CASRPTVVGETQYF	TGCGCCAGCAGACCCACCGTAGTTGGTGAGACCCAGTACTTC
TRBV6-1	few	-	TRBJ2-1	CASSLDPPYYNEQFF	TGTGCCAGCTCCTTAGACCCACCCTATTACAATGAGCAGTTCTTC
TRBV29-1	few	TRBD2	TRBJ2-2	CSAVGAGAADGELFF	TGCAGCGCCGTCGGAGCGGGAGCAGCTGACGGGGAGCTGTTTTTT
TRBV6-2/TRBV6-3	-	-	TRBJ2-2	CASSGIGGTGELFF	TGTGCCAGCAGCGGAATCGGGGGCACCGGGGAGCTGTTTTTT
TRBV7-9	-	TRBD2	TRBJ2-1	CASSPRSSGSYNEQFF	TGTGCCAGCAGCCCGCGGTCTAGCGGGAGCTACAATGAGCAGTTCTTC
TRBV3-1	-	-	TRBJ1-6	CASSQGAPQGWSPLHF	TGTGCCAGCAGCCAAGGGGCCCCACAAGGATGGTCACCCCTCCACTTT
TRBV7-9	-	-	TRBJ1-2	CASSLGGNYGYTF	TGTGCCAGCAGCTTGGGGGGCAACTATGGCTACACCTTC
TRBV7-9	once	TRBD2	TRBJ2-3	CASNKERGNTDTQYF	TGTGCCAGCAATAAGGAGCGGGGGAACACAGATACGCAGTATTTT
TRBV6-1	few	-	TRBJ1-1	CASSPTRTAAFF	TGTGCCAGCAGCCCAACCAGAACGGCAGCTTTCTTT
TRBV2	-	-	TRBJ1-5	CASSPRGGVQPQHF	TGTGCCAGCAGTCCTCGGGGGGGGGTTCAGCCCCAGCATTTT
TRBV12-3/TRBV12-4	few	-	TRBJ2-2	CATLDTILQNTGELFF	TGTGCCACCCTCGACACCATCTTACAGAACACCGGGGAGCTGTTTTTT
TRBV20-1	many	-	TRBJ1-2	CSARVPKDVNYGYTF	TGCAGTGCTAGAGTTCCTAAGGACGTTAACTATGGCTACACCTTC
TRBV5-1	-	-	TRBJ2-3	CASSLFGQRGGTDTQYF	TGCGCCAGCAGCTTATTCGGGCAACGTGGGGGCACAGATACGCAGTATTTT
TRBV21-1	-	-	TRBJ1-5	CASSRGQGKQPQHF	TGTGCCAGCAGCCGAGGACAGGGCAAACAGCCCCAGCATTTT
TRBV21-1	few	-	TRBJ2-1	CASSSTAGTSGVYNEQFF	TGTGCCAGCAGCTCCACCGCCGGGACTAGCGGGGTTTACAATGAGCAGTTCTTC
TRBV19	-	-	TRBJ1-1	CASSTGGNTEAFF	TGTGCCAGTAGCACGGGAGGGAACACTGAAGCTTTCTTT
TRBV20-1	-	-	TRBJ1-6	CSAFGGSPLHF	TGCAGTGCCTTTGGGGGGTCACCCCTCCACTTT
TRBV5-6	-	-	TRBJ2-3	CASSPISGDTQYF	TGTGCCAGCAGCCCAATCTCTGGGGATACGCAGTATTTT
TRBV29-1	few	-	TRBJ2-1	CSALPITGTSQFF	TGCAGCGCGTTACCTATTACCGGGACCAGCCAGTTCTTC